Listed here are 16 T cell receptor beta chains from one sample, sequenced in a study of blood T cell repertoires in COVID-19. Using immunoSEQ multiplex PCR, the repertoire was profiled, and TCRdb retains in-frame clones only, with some absent. The sample holds around 230,000 clones, approximately 80% seen once. The specimen sequenced was peripheral blood. The receptor source for this set is a middle-aged man with acute or convalescent COVID-19.

The rearrangement joins TRBV2 to TRBJ2-5, with TRBD2 identical over 8 bases. There are 14 residues in the CDR3. CDR1 SNHLY and CDR2 FYNNEI come from the germline V gene. V trimming: 8 bases; J trimming: 3 bases; junction bases outside the gene matches: 8. For the CDR3, the DNA is TGTGCCAGCTGCACTCCGGGACTAGAAGAGACCCAGTACTTC. Its protein product is CASCTPGLEETQYF.

The chain carries TRBV15 and TRBJ2-7; D is ambiguous. The CDR3 runs 15 residues. Trimming shortened V by 0 bases and J by 5 bases, and 14 bases separated the two germline ends. The germline CDR1 and CDR2 sequences are LNHNV and YYDKDF (reference sequence). The CDR3 nucleotides read TGTGCCACCAGCAGAGATGTGGCATCTCTCAACGAGCAGTACTTC. Translating it yields CATSRDVASLNEQYF.

V is TRBV2 and J is TRBJ1-2, with D maybe TRBD1 (5 bases). There are 14 residues in the CDR3. With 2 bases removed from V and 6 bases from J, the gap between germline ends came to 13 bases. From germline, CDR1 is SNHLY and CDR2 FYNNEI. CDR3 sequence reads: CASSERSQGDGYTF. The DNA of the CDR3 is TGTGCCAGCAGTGAAAGGAGTCAAGGGGATGGCTACACCTTC.

The gene calls are TRBV7-8 and TRBJ1-1, with 9 bases lining up with TRBD1. CDR1 and CDR2 from the germline V gene are SGHVS and FQNEAQ. With V trimmed by 5 bases and J by 3 bases, 4 bases remained unmatched. The CDR3 runs 14 residues. The CDR3 reads CASSLTGGYTEAFF. The CDR3 DNA sequence: TGTGCCAGCAGCCTTACAGGGGGCTACACTGAAGCTTTCTTT.

The chain recombines TRBV5-6 with TRBJ2-2; the D gene is possibly TRBD1 (5 bases). CDR3 size: 15 residues. Trimming left V 6 bases short and J 6 bases short, with 18 bases between. The germline CDR1 and CDR2 sequences are SGHDT and YYEEEE. CDR3: CASNWGQGTAGELFF. DNA of the CDR3: TGTGCCAGCAACTGGGGTCAGGGAACCGCCGGGGAGCTGTTTTTT.

This clone has only a few counts. The rearrangement links TRBV4-2 to TRBJ2-3, with 9 nucleotides matching TRBD2. The CDR3 is made up of 18 amino acids. V was pared by 0 bases and J by 0 bases, with 7 bases of the junction left unmatched. Germline CDR1 LGHNA, CDR2 YNFKEQ. This CDR3 is CASSQDRASGVSTDTQYF. In DNA form, the CDR3 reads TGTGCCAGCAGCCAAGATAGGGCTAGCGGGGTTAGCACAGATACGCAGTATTTT.

The chain recombines TRBV19 with TRBJ1-3; TRBD1 matches 7 bases. V gave up 10 bases and J gave up 0 bases; unmatched junction bases: 6. There are 14 residues in the CDR3. From germline, CDR1 is LNHDA and CDR2 SQIVND (reference sequence). CDR3 DNA sequence: TGTGCCACCAGGGACAGCCTCTCTGGAAACACCATATATTTT. Amino acids: CATRDSLSGNTIYF.

The V and J genes are TRBV7-2 and TRBJ1-6, with 7 bases aligning to TRBD1. V was clipped by 3 bases and J by 5 bases; unmatched bases: 7. The CDR3 covers 16 residues. Germline CDR1 is SGHTA and CDR2 is FQGNSA. Written as DNA, the CDR3 is TGTGCCAGCAGCTTTACAGGGGTTTTTGATAATTCACCCCTCCACTTT. It specifies CASSFTGVFDNSPLHF.

The J gene is TRBJ2-7, the V gene TRBV2, with D unclear. V lost 8 bases and J lost 6, with 17 bases in between. CDR1 SNHLY and CDR2 FYNNEI come from the germline V gene. This CDR3 is 13 amino acids long. The CDR3 nucleotides are TGTGCCAGCGGCCCTGCCTCTCGTGGCGAGCAGTACTTC. Its translation: CASGPASRGEQYF.

This chain uses TRBV5-1 with TRBJ2-7; 9 bases map to TRBD2. The V gene's germline CDR1 is SGHRS and CDR2 YFSETQ. The CDR3 runs to 13 residues. The V and J ends lost 3 bases and 3 bases, in that order; junction bases with no gene match: 1. CDR3 sequence (DNA): TGCGCCAGCAGCTCACTAGCGGGCTACGAGCAGTACTTC. Translated, it gives CASSSLAGYEQYF.

The chain is built from TRBV6-8 and TRBJ2-7, with 7 bases fitting TRBD2. The germline V gene has CDR1 MNHGY and CDR2 SAAAGT. The CDR3 spans 14 residues. The V segment lost 2 bases and the J segment 0 bases; nucleotides outside the gene matches: 1. CDR3: CASSYQRGSYEQYF. In DNA form, the CDR3 reads TGTGCCAGCAGTTACCAGCGGGGCTCCTACGAGCAGTACTTC.

The CDR3 here is CASSYFPTSGYNEQFF. The CDR3, as DNA: TGTGCCAGCAGTTACTTCCCGACTAGCGGCTACAATGAGCAGTTCTTC. The chain uses TRBV6-5 and TRBJ2-1; 9 positions agree with TRBD2. V gave up 1 base and J gave up 3 bases; unmatched junction bases: 4. The CDR3 covers 16 residues. Germline V gene sequence: CDR1 MNHEY, CDR2 SVGAGI.

The chain joins TRBV12-3 or TRBV12-4 to TRBJ2-7; D is possibly TRBD1 (6 bases). V was trimmed by 6 bases and J by 2 bases, leaving 11 bases between them. The CDR3 is 13 residues long. CDR3 coding DNA: TGTGCCAGCAGCGGGGACACCCCCTACGAGCAGTACTTC. It is translated as CASSGDTPYEQYF.

This rearrangement joins TRBV30 to TRBJ1-1; D gene uncertain. Trimming cost V 0 bases and J 5 bases, with 13 bases left between them. The CDR3 runs to 14 residues. Germline-derived CDR1 and CDR2 are GTSNPN and SVGIG (reference sequence). DNA for the CDR3: TGTGCCTGGAGTGTAACAAGAATGGAGACTGAAGCTTTCTTT. Translated: CAWSVTRMETEAFF. Using reference TRBV30 and TRBJ1-1 for the parts outside the CDR3, the full variable domain is SQTIHQWPATLVQPVGSPLSLECTVEGTSNPNLYWYRQAAGRGLQLLFYSVGIGQISSEVPQNLSASRPQDRQFILSSKKLLLSDSGFYLCAWSVTRMETEAFFGQGTRLTVV.

The chain employs TRBV6-4 and TRBJ2-7; TRBD2 is a possible D gene (5 bases). Germline lookup yields CDR1 MRHNA and CDR2 SNTAGT. V lost 9 bases, J lost 5 bases, and 17 bases lay in between. The CDR3 extends over 13 amino acids. CDR3 DNA: TGTGCCAGTCCGCGGAGGTGGCCCGACGAGCAGTACTTC. Encoded protein: CASPRRWPDEQYF.

The V call is TRBV5-4, the J call TRBJ2-5, with TRBD2 matching 14 bases. Germline V gene sequence: CDR1 SGHNT, CDR2 YYREEE (reference sequence). This CDR3 region has 16 residues. After removal of 4 bases from V and 2 bases from J, the junction contained 4 bases not matched to a gene. The CDR3 DNA sequence: TGTGCCAGCAGCCCCGGACTAGCGGGGGGACAAGAGACCCAGTACTTC. Its protein is CASSPGLAGGQETQYF.